The subject of this entry is one TCR beta chain. No antigen is known for it. V lost 4 bases and J 4 bases, leaving 20 bases between the germline ends. The germline V gene encodes CDR1 MNHEY and CDR2 SMNVEV (reference sequence). The CDR3 spans 18 residues. TCRdb's copy holds only in-frame clones and misses some; the assay was immunoSEQ multiplex PCR. The sample records roughly 86,000 clones, about 96% being singletons. These data are taken from a study of cytomegalovirus exposure and HLA in healthy donors. Study-wide points: Most TCR sequences were rare, but some public TCRs occurred in many donors. Reports described diagnosis of cytomegalovirus status by the classifier as highly specific and sensitive. The investigators catalogued 164 TCR beta chains as cytomegalovirus-associated.

The donors were in the approximately 130-subject validation cohort; that cohort was separate from the roughly 730-subject first cohort. The specimen was PBMCs. The chain couples TRBV27 to TRBJ2-6; D is perhaps TRBD2 (6 bases). This sequence originates from a man between 18 and 35 years old in good health and CMV-seropositive. CDR3 bases: TGTGCCAGCAGTTGGAGTAGCGGCTCCTTCGTCGGGGCCAACGTCCTGACTTTC. Amino acid sequence: CASSWSSGSFVGANVLTF.